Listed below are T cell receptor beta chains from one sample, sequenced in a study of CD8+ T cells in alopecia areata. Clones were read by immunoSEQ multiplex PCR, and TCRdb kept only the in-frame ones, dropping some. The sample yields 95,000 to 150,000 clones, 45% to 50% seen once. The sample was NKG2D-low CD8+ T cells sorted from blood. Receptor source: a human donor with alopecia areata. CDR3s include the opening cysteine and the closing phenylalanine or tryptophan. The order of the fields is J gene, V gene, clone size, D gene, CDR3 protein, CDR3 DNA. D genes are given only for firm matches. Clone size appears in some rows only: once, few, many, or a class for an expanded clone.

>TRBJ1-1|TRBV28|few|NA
CASSLAGNTEAFF
TGTGCCAGCAGCCTCGCGGGGAACACTGAAGCTTTCTTT
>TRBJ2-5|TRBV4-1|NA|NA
CASSPRTGQETQYF
TGCGCCAGCAGCCCCCGGACCGGCCAAGAGACCCAGTACTTC
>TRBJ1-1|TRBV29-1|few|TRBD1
CSAPQGGTEAFF
TGCAGCGCACCTCAGGGGGGAACTGAAGCTTTCTTT
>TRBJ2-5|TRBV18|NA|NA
CASSPLGTEQETQYF
TGTGCCAGCTCACCCCTAGGGACGGAACAAGAGACCCAGTACTTC
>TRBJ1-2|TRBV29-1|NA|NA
CSAPDGLTLYGYTF
TGCAGCGCGCCGGACGGCCTTACGCTTTATGGCTACACCTTC
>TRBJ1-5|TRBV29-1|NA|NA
CSVETGQSNQPQHF
TGCAGCGTTGAGACGGGACAAAGCAATCAGCCCCAGCATTTT
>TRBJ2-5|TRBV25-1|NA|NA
CASSLEAQYF
TGTGCCAGTTCCTTAGAGGCCCAGTACTTC
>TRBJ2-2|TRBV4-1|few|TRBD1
CASSQDGTGVTGELFF
TGCGCCAGCAGCCAAGACGGGACAGGGGTCACCGGGGAGCTGTTTTTT
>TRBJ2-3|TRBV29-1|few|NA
CSVGPLAEAADTQYF
TGCAGCGTTGGGCCACTAGCTGAAGCGGCAGATACGCAGTATTTT
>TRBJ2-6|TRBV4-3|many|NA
CASSQEGGSGANVLTF
TGCGCCAGCAGCCAAGAGGGAGGCTCTGGGGCCAACGTCCTGACTTTC
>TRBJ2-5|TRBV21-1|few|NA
CASRFGSGETQYF
TGTGCCAGCAGATTTGGGAGTGGTGAGACCCAGTACTTC
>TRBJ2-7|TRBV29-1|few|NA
CSVAQGPYEQYF
TGCAGCGTTGCGCAGGGTCCGTACGAGCAGTACTTC
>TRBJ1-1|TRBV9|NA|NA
CASSGGAEAFF
TGTGCCAGCAGCGGAGGGGCTGAAGCTTTCTTT
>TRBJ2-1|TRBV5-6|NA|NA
CASRLGTGSYNEQFF
TGTGCCAGCAGGCTGGGCACGGGCTCCTACAATGAGCAGTTCTTC
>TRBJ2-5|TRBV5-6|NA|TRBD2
CASSAGLGEETQYF
TGTGCCAGCAGCGCAGGACTAGGAGAAGAGACCCAGTACTTC
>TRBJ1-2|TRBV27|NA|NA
CASSLAGNYGYTF
TGTGCCAGCAGTTTAGCCGGGAACTATGGCTACACCTTC
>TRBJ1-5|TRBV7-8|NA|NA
CASSLRPNQPQHF
TGTGCCAGCAGCTTACGCCCTAATCAGCCCCAGCATTTT
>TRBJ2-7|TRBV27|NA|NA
CASSYGRDYEQYF
TGTGCCAGCAGCTACGGCAGGGACTACGAGCAGTACTTC
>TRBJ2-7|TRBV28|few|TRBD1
CASSYAGGSYEQYF
TGTGCCAGCAGCTACGCAGGGGGCTCCTACGAGCAGTACTTC
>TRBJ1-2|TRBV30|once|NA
CAWTYVRNYGYTF
TGTGCCTGGACGTATGTCAGGAACTATGGCTACACCTTC
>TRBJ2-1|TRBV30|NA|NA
CAWSDPNYNEQFF
TGTGCCTGGAGTGACCCAAACTACAATGAGCAGTTCTTC
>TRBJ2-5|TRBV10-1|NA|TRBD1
CASSTRQGLETQYF
TGCGCCAGCAGCACTAGACAGGGGTTGGAGACCCAGTACTTC
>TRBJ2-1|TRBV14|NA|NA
CASSQEVNEQFF
TGTGCCAGCAGCCAAGAAGTCAATGAGCAGTTCTTC
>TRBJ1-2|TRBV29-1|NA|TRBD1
CSVAQQGTGLGYTF
TGCAGCGTTGCACAGCAAGGGACAGGGTTGGGCTACACCTTC
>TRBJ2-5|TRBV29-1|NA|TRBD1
CSVEGRRTGTGFSETQYF
TGCAGCGTTGAAGGCCGGCGAACCGGGACAGGGTTCAGTGAGACCCAGTACTTC
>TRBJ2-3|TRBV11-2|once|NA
CASSLSQGGTDTQYF
TGTGCCAGCAGCTTAAGTCAGGGAGGCACAGATACGCAGTATTTT
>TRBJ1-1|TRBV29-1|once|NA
CSVEDGTEAFF
TGCAGCGTGGAGGACGGAACTGAAGCTTTCTTT
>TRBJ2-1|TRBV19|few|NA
CASSSASYNEQFF
TGTGCCAGTAGTTCGGCCAGCTACAATGAGCAGTTCTTC
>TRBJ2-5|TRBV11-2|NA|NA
CASSPRRDKETQYF
TGTGCCAGCAGCCCAAGGCGGGACAAGGAGACCCAGTACTTC
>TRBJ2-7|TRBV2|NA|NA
CASGGDLLEQYF
TGTGCCAGCGGAGGGGACCTCTTAGAGCAGTACTTC
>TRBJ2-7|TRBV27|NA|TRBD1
CASSLGQVGEQYF
TGTGCCAGCAGTTTGGGACAGGTGGGCGAGCAGTACTTC
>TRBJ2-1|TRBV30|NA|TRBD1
CAWSVFRGRFF
TGTGCCTGGAGTGTATTCAGGGGGCGGTTCTTC
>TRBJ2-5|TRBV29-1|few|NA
CSVPSNLVAGTQYF
TGCAGCGTTCCATCCAACCTAGTGGCCGGGACCCAGTACTTC
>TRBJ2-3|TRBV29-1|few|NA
CSVEGTAVPHTDTQYF
TGCAGCGTTGAAGGGACAGCGGTCCCGCACACAGATACGCAGTATTTT
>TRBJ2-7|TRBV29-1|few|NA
CSVIAYEQYF
TGCAGCGTTATCGCCTACGAGCAGTACTTC
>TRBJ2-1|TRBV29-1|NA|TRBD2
CSVEGRGGEVSDEQFF
TGCAGCGTTGAAGGGCGCGGGGGGGAAGTTTCGGATGAGCAGTTCTTC
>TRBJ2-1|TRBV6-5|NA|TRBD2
CASSSGTSRYNEQFF
TGTGCCAGCAGTTCCGGGACTAGTAGGTACAATGAGCAGTTCTTC
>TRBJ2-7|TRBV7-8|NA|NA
CASSPGWNYEQYF
TGTGCCAGCAGTCCTGGTTGGAACTACGAGCAGTACTTC
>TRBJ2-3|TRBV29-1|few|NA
CSVEREYF
TGCAGCGTTGAGCGGGAGTATTTT
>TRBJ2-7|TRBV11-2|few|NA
CASSFGHNYEQYF
TGTGCCAGCAGCTTCGGGCACAACTACGAGCAGTACTTC
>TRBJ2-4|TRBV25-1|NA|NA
CASSRRGKNIQYF
TGTGCCAGCAGTCGTAGAGGGAAAAACATTCAGTACTTC
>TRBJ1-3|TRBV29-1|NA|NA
CSVEVSATYSGNTIYF
TGCAGCGTTGAGGTCAGCGCAACCTACTCTGGAAACACCATATATTTT
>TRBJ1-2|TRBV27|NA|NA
CASSLRGIHGYTF
TGTGCCAGCAGTTTACGGGGAATCCACGGCTACACCTTC